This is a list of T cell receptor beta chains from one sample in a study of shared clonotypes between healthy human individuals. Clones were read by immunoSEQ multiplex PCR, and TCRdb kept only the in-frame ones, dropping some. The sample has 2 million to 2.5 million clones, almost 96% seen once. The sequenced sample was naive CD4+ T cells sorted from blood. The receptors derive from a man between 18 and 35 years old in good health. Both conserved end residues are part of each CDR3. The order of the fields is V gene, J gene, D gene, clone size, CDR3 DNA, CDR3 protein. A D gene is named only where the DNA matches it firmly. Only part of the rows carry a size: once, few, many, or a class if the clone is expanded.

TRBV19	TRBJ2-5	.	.	TGTGCCAGTAGTATAGGAACCCTTGGGGAGACCCAGTACTTC	CASSIGTLGETQYF
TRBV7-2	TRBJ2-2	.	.	TGTGCCAGCAGCTTGTCCCGGGACCCACCCGGGGAGCTGTTTTTT	CASSLSRDPPGELFF
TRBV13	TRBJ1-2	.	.	TGTGCCAGCAGCTTAGCACGACAGGTAGACTATGGCTACACCTTC	CASSLARQVDYGYTF
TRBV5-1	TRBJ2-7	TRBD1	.	TGCGCCAGCAGCTTGACTCTATCCGGGACAGGGTCCCACGAGCAGTACTTC	CASSLTLSGTGSHEQYF
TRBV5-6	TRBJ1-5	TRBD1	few	TGTGCCAGCAGCTTACAGGGGAATCAGCCCCAGCATTTT	CASSLQGNQPQHF
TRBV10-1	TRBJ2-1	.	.	TGCGCCAGCAGTCCCACAGGCTACAATGAGCAGTTCTTC	CASSPTGYNEQFF
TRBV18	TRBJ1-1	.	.	TGTGCCAGCTCAATACAGGGGAACACTGAAGCTTTCTTT	CASSIQGNTEAFF
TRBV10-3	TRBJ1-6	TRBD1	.	TGTGCCATCAGTGACCCGGGACAGGGAAATTCACCCCTCCACTTT	CAISDPGQGNSPLHF
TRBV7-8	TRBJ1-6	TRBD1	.	TGTGCCAGCACAACCGCAAGTATACGGGACAGCAATTCACCCCTCCACTTT	CASTTASIRDSNSPLHF
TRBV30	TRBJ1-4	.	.	TGTGCCTGGAGGACATCAGTTGAAAAACTGTTTTTT	CAWRTSVEKLFF
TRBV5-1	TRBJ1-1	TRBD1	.	TGCGCCAGCAGAGGGACAGGGACGAGTATCTCGGAAGCTTTCTTT	CASRGTGTSISEAFF
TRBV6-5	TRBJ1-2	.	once	TGTGCCAGCACCATACGCCCTAACTATGGCTACACCTTC	CASTIRPNYGYTF
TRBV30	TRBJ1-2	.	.	TGTGCCTGGAGGTATACCGGGGCCTCGAATTACACCTTC	CAWRYTGASNYTF
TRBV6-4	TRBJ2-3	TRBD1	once	TGTGCCAGCAGTCGAGGACAGGGTCTAACAGATACGCAGTATTTT	CASSRGQGLTDTQYF
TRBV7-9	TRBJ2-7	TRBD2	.	TGTGCCAGCTCCTTTCTTAGCGGGAGTTCCTACGAGCAGTACTTC	CASSFLSGSSYEQYF
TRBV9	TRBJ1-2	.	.	TGTGCCAGCAGCGTAGACGTAGGCTTACTCTATGGCTACACCTTC	CASSVDVGLLYGYTF
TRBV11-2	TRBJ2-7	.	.	TGTGCCAGCAGCTTGGGGTACAACTCCTACGAGCAGTACTTC	CASSLGYNSYEQYF
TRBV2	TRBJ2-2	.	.	TGTGCCAGCAACCAGGCAAGCGCGAACACCGGGGAGCTGTTTTTT	CASNQASANTGELFF
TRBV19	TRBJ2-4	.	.	TGTGCCAGTACGGTCAGTGGGCAGGCCAAAAACATTCAGTACTTC	CASTVSGQAKNIQYF
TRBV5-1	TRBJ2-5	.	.	TGCGCCAGCAGCTTGACTATCGGGGGCGGTGAGACCCAGTACTTC	CASSLTIGGGETQYF
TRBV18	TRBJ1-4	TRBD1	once	TGTGCCAGCTCACCGAGCCTGGACAGGGGGCGTGAAAAACTGTTTTTT	CASSPSLDRGREKLFF
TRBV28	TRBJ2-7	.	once	TGTGCCAGCAGTCCGGGGGACGCAGCCTCCTACGAGCAGTACTTC	CASSPGDAASYEQYF
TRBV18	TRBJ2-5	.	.	TGTGCCAGCTCACCCGGAACAGGGTACCAAGAGACCCAGTACTTC	CASSPGTGYQETQYF
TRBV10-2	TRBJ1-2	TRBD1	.	TGCGCCAGCAGTGATAAAACAGGGGGGGACTATGGCTACACCTTC	CASSDKTGGDYGYTF
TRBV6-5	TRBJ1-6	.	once	TGTGCCAGCAGTTACGGGACTCCTAATTCACCCCTCCACTTT	CASSYGTPNSPLHF
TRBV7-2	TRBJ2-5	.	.	TGTGCCAGCAGCTCCCAGGGACTGGAGACCCAGTACTTC	CASSSQGLETQYF
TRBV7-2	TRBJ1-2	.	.	TGTGCCAGCAGCCCAGCCCCGGGGACGGCCTTTGATGGCTACACCTTC	CASSPAPGTAFDGYTF
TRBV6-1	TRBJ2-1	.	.	TGTGCCAGCAGTGATGCCTCGAACAATGAGCAGTTCTTC	CASSDASNNEQFF
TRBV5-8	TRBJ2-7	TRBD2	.	TGTGCCAGCAGCTCTTTAGCGGGGGGACTGGGCGAGCAGTACTTC	CASSSLAGGLGEQYF
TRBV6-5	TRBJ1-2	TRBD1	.	TGTGCCAGCATGGGACAGGAGAATGGCTACACCTTC	CASMGQENGYTF
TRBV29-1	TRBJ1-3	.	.	TGCAGCGTACTAGGGGACGGGAGCTCTGGAAACACCATATATTTT	CSVLGDGSSGNTIYF
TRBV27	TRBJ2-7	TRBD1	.	TGTGCCAGCAGCTCCCGTGGGACAGGGTTCTACGAGCAGTACTTC	CASSSRGTGFYEQYF
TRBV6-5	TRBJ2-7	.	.	TGTGCCAGCAGTTATGGTCAGGCGCAGTACTTC	CASSYGQAQYF
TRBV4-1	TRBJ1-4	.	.	TGCGCCAGCAGCCAAGAGGCTTTGGTGCCCTCAACTAATGAAAAACTGTTTTTT	CASSQEALVPSTNEKLFF
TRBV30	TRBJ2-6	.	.	TGTGCCTGGAGTGCTGACCTGGTCCACGTCCTGACTTTC	CAWSADLVHVLTF
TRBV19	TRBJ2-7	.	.	TGTGCCAGTACCACTGGCAGACCCCCCTCCTACGAGCAGTACTTC	CASTTGRPPSYEQYF
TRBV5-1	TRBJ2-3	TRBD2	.	TGCGCCAGCAGACGTACTAGCGGGAGGTCAGATACGCAGTATTTT	CASRRTSGRSDTQYF
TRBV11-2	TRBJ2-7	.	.	TGTGCCAGCAGCTTATCGCGTGAGCAGTACTTC	CASSLSREQYF
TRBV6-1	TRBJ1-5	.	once	TGTGCCAGCAGTACTGCGGACGGCAATCAGCCCCAGCATTTT	CASSTADGNQPQHF
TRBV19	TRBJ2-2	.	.	TGTGCCAGTAGTATAGGAGCGAGCACCGGGGAGCTGTTTTTT	CASSIGASTGELFF
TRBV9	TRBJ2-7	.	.	TGTGCCAGCAGCGTAGGGATGGAGCACGAGCAGTACTTC	CASSVGMEHEQYF
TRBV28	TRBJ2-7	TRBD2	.	TGTGCCAGCAGTTTAGCGGGGGGAATCTACGAGCAGTACTTC	CASSLAGGIYEQYF
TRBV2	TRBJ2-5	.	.	TGTGCCAGCAGTGAAGGATTGGGGTCCGGGGAGACCCAGTACTTC	CASSEGLGSGETQYF
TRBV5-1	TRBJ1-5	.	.	TGCGCCAGCAGCTTGGATACAGGAGCCCATCAGCCCCAGCATTTT	CASSLDTGAHQPQHF
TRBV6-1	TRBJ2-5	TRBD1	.	TGTGCCAGCAGTGAACCGTGGGCCCAGGGGGCAAGGACCCAGTACTTC	CASSEPWAQGARTQYF
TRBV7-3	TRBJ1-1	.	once	TGTGCCAGCAGCCCACAACAGGGCACTGAAGCTTTCTTT	CASSPQQGTEAFF
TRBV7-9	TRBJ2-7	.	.	TGTGCCAGCAGCTTAGGTCCGGGCTCCGAGCAGTACTTC	CASSLGPGSEQYF
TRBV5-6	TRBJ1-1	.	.	TGTGCCAGCAGCTTCGGGCCTCTTAGGGGGAACACTGAAGCTTTCTTT	CASSFGPLRGNTEAFF
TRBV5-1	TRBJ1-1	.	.	TGCGCCAGCAGCTTGGACGGAGCGAACACTGAAGCTTTCTTT	CASSLDGANTEAFF
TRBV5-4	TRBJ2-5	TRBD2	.	TGTGCCAGCAGCTTTGCGGGAGTCCGGGAGACCCAGTACTTC	CASSFAGVRETQYF
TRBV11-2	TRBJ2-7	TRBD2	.	TGTGCCAGCAGCTTATCCCCTAGCGGGGCCCACTACGAGCAGTACTTC	CASSLSPSGAHYEQYF
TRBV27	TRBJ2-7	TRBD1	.	TGTGCCAGCAGTTTAGGGAGAGTGACAGGGGTAAACGAGCAGTACTTC	CASSLGRVTGVNEQYF
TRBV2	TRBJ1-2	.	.	TGTGCCAGCAGCACGGACAGTAACTATGGCTACACCTTC	CASSTDSNYGYTF
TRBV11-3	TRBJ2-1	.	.	TGTGCCAGCAGCCAACGCTTAGGAGCCGATGAGCAGTTCTTC	CASSQRLGADEQFF